Presented here are 18 T cell receptor beta chains from one specimen sequenced in a study of blood T cells in healthy people across ages. Together with a sample-barcoded 5' primer, a J-beta primer mix was included in a second PCR lasting about 6 to 11 cycles. TCRdb re-called the 5' RACE reads through MiXCR, storing one row per CDR3 protein. The table includes approximately 350,000 distinct CDR3 sequences, approximately 51% detected once. Sequenced sample: blood. These receptors all come from a man aged 55 to 70 in good health.

The chain uses TRBV11-2 and TRBJ2-5; 7 bases are a match to TRBD1. The DNA end lines up better with TRBJ2-7; the J call may be wrong. Per germline, CDR1 SGHAT and CDR2 FQNNGV. There are 15 residues in the CDR3. DNA of the CDR3: TGTGCCAGCAGTCGGACAGGCGGTTTAGGCTACGAGCAGTACTTC. Its translation is CASSRTGGLGYEQYF.

The rearrangement links TRBV7-2 to TRBJ2-3, with unresolved D. The V end lost 4 bases, the J end lost 6 bases, and 20 bases lay between the germline ends. Germline CDR1 SGHTA, CDR2 FQGNSA. The CDR3 length is 16 residues. The DNA of the CDR3 is TGTGCCAGCAGCTCCATTCATGGCGCTTACCAGGATACGCAGTATTTT. Translated: CASSSIHGAYQDTQYF.

This clonotype was seen a handful of times. The V and J genes are TRBV24-1 and TRBJ1-2; D gene unclear. CDR3 length: 13 residues. The ends were cut back, 3 bases at V and 7 bases at J, with 11 bases in the middle. Germline loops: CDR1 KGHDR, CDR2 SFDVKD. DNA for the CDR3: TGTGCCACCAGTGATCCCTCGGTCTCTGGCTACACCTTC. Translating it yields CATSDPSVSGYTF.

This chain uses TRBV10-3 with TRBJ2-3, with D possibly being TRBD1 (5 bases). Trimming removed 8 bases from V and 0 bases from J, with 9 bases in between. The CDR3 spans 13 residues. CDR1 and CDR2 (germline): ENHRY, SYGVKD. The CDR3 nucleotides read TGTGCCATCGGGGCCGGGAGCACAGATACGCAGTATTTT. This gives the protein CAIGAGSTDTQYF.

The gene calls are TRBV30 and TRBJ2-5, with no clear D. The length of the CDR3 is 13 residues. The germline V gene encodes CDR1 GTSNPN and CDR2 SVGIG (reference sequence). Trimming removed 3 bases at V and 4 bases at J, with 12 bases between. CDR3 amino acids: CAWSRAQRETQYF. Written as DNA, the CDR3 is TGTGCCTGGAGCCGGGCCCAGCGAGAGACCCAGTACTTC.

This chain joins TRBV28 and TRBJ2-7; unclear D gene. This CDR3 is 16 amino acids long. Germline CDR1 MDHEN, CDR2 SYDVKM. V lost 2 bases and J lost 5, with 19 bases in between. The CDR3 loop reads CASSLIRSKHTHEQYF. CDR3 DNA sequence: TGTGCCAGCAGTTTAATTCGATCCAAACACACCCACGAGCAGTACTTC.

The chain is built from TRBV20-1 and TRBJ1-1; TRBD1 matches 9 bases. The CDR3 consists of 16 residues. The junction had 16 bases not matched to a gene; V was cut back by 4 bases and J by 7 bases. The V gene's germline CDR1 is DFQATT and CDR2 SNEGSKA (reference sequence). CDR3 in DNA: TGCAGTGCTAAAGGGGGCACAGGGGGCCCTTTTGGTGAAGCTTTCTTT. It is translated as CSAKGGTGGPFGEAFF.

The chain has TRBV7-3 and TRBJ2-1; 8 bases map to TRBD2. With 5 bases clipped from V and 7 bases from J, the junction kept 4 bases outside the gene matches. Germline V CDR1 and CDR2: SGHTA, FQGTGA. The CDR3 consists of 13 residues. CDR3 amino acids: CASSPPSGNEQFF. DNA of the CDR3: TGTGCCAGCAGCCCCCCTAGCGGGAATGAGCAGTTCTTC.

The table lists this clonotype with a few counts. The chain couples TRBV6-1 to TRBJ2-3; 13 nucleotides match TRBD2. V lost 4 bases and J lost 1; bases outside the gene matches: 14. CDR3 size: 20 residues. Germline assignment: CDR1 MNHNS and CDR2 SASEGT. CDR3 in DNA: TGTGCCAGCAGTGCCCGGACTAGCGGGAGTGTAAAGAGGGGCACAGATACGCAGTATTTT. Translating it yields CASSARTSGSVKRGTDTQYF.

The V and J genes are TRBV10-3 and TRBJ2-5; D is unclear. TRBJ2-7 matches the DNA end more closely, so the J call is doubtful. The CDR3 is made up of 13 amino acids. Germline V gene data show CDR1 as ENHRY and CDR2 as SYGVKD. This chain's CDR3 is CAISEGVVYEQYF. DNA of the CDR3: TGTGCCATCAGTGAGGGGGTTGTTTACGAGCAGTACTTC.

V usage is TRBV10-2 and J usage is TRBJ2-3, with D possibly matching TRBD2 (5 bases). The CDR3 contains 15 residues. Germline-derived CDR1 and CDR2 are WSHSY and SAAADI. With 7 bases removed from V and 4 bases from J, the gap between germline ends came to 18 bases. CDR3 region: CASNYAGLPADTQYF. For the CDR3, the DNA is TGCGCCAGCAACTACGCCGGACTCCCGGCAGATACGCAGTATTTT.

This clonotype occurred a few times. This chain connects TRBV13 to TRBJ1-2, with 10 bases that match TRBD1. Germline V gene sequence: CDR1 PRHDT, CDR2 FYEKMQ (reference sequence). The CDR3 covers 16 residues. J gave up 2 bases and V 3 bases, and 6 bases lay outside the gene matches. The CDR3 DNA sequence: TGTGCCAGCAGCTTTGTGTCGGGACAGGGGAACTATGGCTACACCTTC. Amino acids: CASSFVSGQGNYGYTF.

The chain's CDR3 is CASGGQLHSGANVLTF. CDR3 bases: TGTGCCAGCGGGGGACAGTTGCACTCTGGGGCCAACGTCCTGACTTTC. This sequence joins TRBV6-5 and TRBJ2-6; 7 bases are shared with TRBD1. CDR3 length: 16 residues. Germline values: CDR1 MNHEY, CDR2 SVGAGI. The trim removed 8 bases at V and 0 bases at J, leaving 7 bases unmatched.

The chain links TRBV29-1 to TRBJ2-4; D gene ambiguous. The CDR3 spans 12 residues. In germline, CDR1 is SQVTM, CDR2 ANQGSEA. With 4 bases removed from V and 5 bases from J, the gap between germline ends came to 9 bases. CDR3 in amino acids: CSVGDWENIQYF. The CDR3 DNA reads TGCAGCGTTGGAGATTGGGAAAACATTCAGTACTTC.

The genes are TRBV7-9 and TRBJ2-1; 8 nucleotides agree with TRBD2. Germline V gene sequence: CDR1 SEHNR, CDR2 FQNEAQ (reference sequence). This CDR3 contains 16 residues. J gave up 6 bases and V 5 bases, and 12 bases lay outside the gene matches. DNA of the CDR3: TGTGCCAGCAGCAAGCCTGAAGCGGGAGTAAGCAATGAGCAGTTCTTC. Protein product: CASSKPEAGVSNEQFF. Based on the CDR3 plus reference TRBV7-9 and TRBJ2-1, the full variable domain is DTGVSQNPRHKITKRGQNVTFRCDPISEHNRLYWYRQTLGQGPEFLTYFQNEAQLEKSRLLSDRFSAERPKGSFSTLEIQRTEQGDSAMYLCASSKPEAGVSNEQFFGPGTRLTVL.

The chain uses TRBV3-1 and TRBJ2-5; 9 nucleotides line up with TRBD2. The assigned J gene may be wrong: the sequence end matches TRBJ2-7 better. CDR3 length: 17 residues. The germline CDR1 and CDR2 sequences are LGHDT and YNNKEL (reference sequence). CDR3 loop: CASSQEGLAGRSYEQYF. CDR3 nucleotide sequence: TGTGCCAGCAGCCAAGAGGGGCTAGCGGGACGCTCCTACGAGCAGTACTTC.

This chain links TRBV6-6 with TRBJ2-6, with D hard to call. V lost 3 bases and J 1 base, leaving 7 bases between the germline ends. This CDR3 contains 15 residues. Germline assignment: CDR1 MNHNY and CDR2 SVGAGI (reference sequence). This CDR3 is CASSYKGSGANVLTF. The DNA for the CDR3 is TGTGCCAGCAGTTATAAGGGATCTGGGGCCAACGTCCTGACTTTC.

The chain has TRBV12-3 or TRBV12-4 and TRBJ1-2, with D possibly matching TRBD1 (5 bases). The CDR3 has 11 residues. V lost 10 bases, J lost 3 bases, and 9 bases lay in between. The CDR3 here is CATGGDYGYTF. In DNA form, the CDR3 reads TGTGCCACCGGAGGGGACTATGGCTACACCTTC.